The 8 T cell receptor beta chains given below trace back to one sample, sequenced in a study of blood T cells in healthy people across ages. A second PCR, run for about 7 to 12 cycles, used a sample-barcoded 5' primer plus a J-beta primer mix. TCRdb re-derived calls from the 5' RACE reads in MiXCR, one entry per CDR3 protein. Counted here are 980,000 or so distinct CDR3 sequences, about 48% occurring once; the ten biggest clones make up roughly an eighth. Sequenced input: blood. Receptors were obtained from a man under 40 in good health.

The chain joins TRBV7-9 to TRBJ1-1; tentative D call: TRBD1 (6 bases). The V and J ends lost 1 base and 4 bases respectively, with 10 bases between them. Germline V gene sequence: CDR1 SEHNR, CDR2 FQNEAQ (reference sequence). This CDR3 is built from 14 residues. DNA for the CDR3: TGTGCCAGCAGCTTAGGGGGGCCTATCACTGAAGCTTTCTTT. Its translation: CASSLGGPITEAFF.

This rearrangement joins TRBV7-9 to TRBJ1-2; D is unresolved. The CDR3 runs 14 residues. Germline CDR1 SEHNR, CDR2 FQNEAQ (reference sequence). V was clipped by 5 bases and J by 4 bases, with 14 bases between them. CDR3 amino acids: CASSPPAAIYGYTF. The CDR3 DNA sequence: TGTGCCAGCAGCCCTCCAGCCGCCATCTATGGCTACACCTTC.

The chain is built from TRBV7-9 and TRBJ1-5; TRBD1 matches 7 bases. J lost 6 bases, V lost 4 bases, and 0 bases had no gene match. This CDR3 region has 12 residues. The germline CDR1 and CDR2 sequences are SEHNR and FQNEAQ (reference sequence). Written as DNA, the CDR3 is TGTGCCAGCAGCTGGGACAGTCAGCCCCAGCATTTT. Protein product: CASSWDSQPQHF.

V gene TRBV5-6 combines with J gene TRBJ2-1; D ambiguous. Trimming cost V 0 bases and J 4 bases, with 14 bases left between them. Per the germline V gene, CDR1 is SGHDT and CDR2 is YYEEEE. This CDR3 contains 16 residues. The CDR3, as DNA: TGTGCCAGCAGCTTGGCTAGAGCTTATAGATACAATGAGCAGTTCTTC. Amino acids: CASSLARAYRYNEQFF.

This clonotype was counted many times. This chain connects TRBV28 to TRBJ2-5; TRBD2 aligns across 8 bases. Losses at the gene ends were 2 bases for V and 0 bases for J; bases not matched to a gene: 2. CDR3 length equals 15 residues. CDR1 is MDHEN, CDR2 SYDVKM, per germline. Here the CDR3 DNA reads TGTGCCAGCAGTTTAGAGCGGGGGAACCAAGAGACCCAGTACTTC. The encoded protein is CASSLERGNQETQYF.

The chain combines TRBV27 with TRBJ2-3; D remains ambiguous. V shed 2 bases and J shed 5 bases, with 11 bases lying between them. Germline V gene sequence: CDR1 MNHEY, CDR2 SMNVEV (reference sequence). The CDR3 has 14 residues. CDR3 nucleotides: TGTGCCAGCAGTTTAGGTTCGGCTCGAGATACGCAGTATTTT. It is translated as CASSLGSARDTQYF.

The rearrangement uses TRBV20-1 and TRBJ2-7; 11 nucleotides match TRBD2. The CDR3 spans 15 residues. Per germline, CDR1 DFQATT and CDR2 SNEGSKA (reference sequence). Trimming cost V 5 bases and J 3 bases; bases outside gene matches: 9. CDR3 amino acids: CSAQDLAGGSYEQYF. In DNA form, the CDR3 reads TGCAGTGCTCAGGATCTAGCGGGGGGTAGCTACGAGCAGTACTTC.

CDR3 nucleotides: TGCGCCAGCAGCCAAGATGAAGGAGCCTGGAATCAGCCCCAGCATTTT. Protein: CASSQDEGAWNQPQHF. V and J are TRBV4-1 and TRBJ1-5; D gene uncertain. This CDR3 is built from 16 residues. Looked up from germline, CDR1 is MGHRA and CDR2 is YSYEKL. Trimming took off 0 bases at V and 4 bases at J, with 13 bases between the two ends.